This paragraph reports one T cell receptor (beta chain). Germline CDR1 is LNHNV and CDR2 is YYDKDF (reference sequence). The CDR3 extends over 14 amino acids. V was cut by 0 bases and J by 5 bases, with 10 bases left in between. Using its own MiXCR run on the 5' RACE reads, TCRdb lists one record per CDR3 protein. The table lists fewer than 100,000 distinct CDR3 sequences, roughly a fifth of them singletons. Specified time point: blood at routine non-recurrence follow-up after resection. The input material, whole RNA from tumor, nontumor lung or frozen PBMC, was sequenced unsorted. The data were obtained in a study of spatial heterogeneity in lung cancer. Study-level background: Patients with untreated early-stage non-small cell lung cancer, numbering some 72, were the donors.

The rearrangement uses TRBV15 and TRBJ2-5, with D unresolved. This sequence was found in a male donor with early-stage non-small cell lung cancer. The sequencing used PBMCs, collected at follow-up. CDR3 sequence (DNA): TGTGCCACCAGCAGAGATCGGGTCGTGGAGACCCAGTACTTC. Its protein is CATSRDRVVETQYF.